Below, 6 T cell receptor beta chains from the same sample are listed, as sequenced in a study of T cells in Graves' hyperthyroidism and ophthalmopathy. Using RNA transcripts as the source, TCR beta CDR3 regions were amplified. Primed by the HTBI set, a first-round RT-PCR was run on the TCR CDR3. A single record per CDR3 protein comes from TCRdb applying MiXCR to the multiplex PCR reads. The profile shows under 450,000 distinct CDR3 sequences, 17% of them singletons. Sequencing was done on a sample of blood. Receptors originate from a woman under 40 with Graves' hyperthyroidism that later progressed to Graves' ophthalmopathy.

This clonotype was recorded at least ten times. V usage is TRBV20-1 and J usage is TRBJ2-7, with D possibly TRBD1 on 6 matching bases. The CDR3 is 12 amino acids. Looked up from germline, CDR1 is DFQATT and CDR2 is SNEGSKA (reference sequence). V dropped 3 bases and J dropped 5 bases, with 11 bases sitting between them. The DNA of the CDR3 is TGCAGTGCTAGGGGCAGGGGAAACGAGCAGTACTTC. It is translated as CSARGRGNEQYF.

This clonotype has a handful of counts. The V and J genes are TRBV19 and TRBJ2-7, with 10 bases aligning to TRBD2. This CDR3 has 14 amino acids. CDR1 LNHDA and CDR2 SQIVND come from the germline V gene (reference sequence). V was pared by 4 bases and J by 2 bases, with 2 bases of the junction left unmatched. The CDR3 DNA reads TGTGCCAGTAGTACTAGCGGGGGCCCCTACGAGCAGTACTTC. This gives the protein CASSTSGGPYEQYF.

The chain joins TRBV7-9 to TRBJ1-3, with no clear D. Per germline, CDR1 SEHNR and CDR2 FQNEAQ (reference sequence). Trimming stripped 2 bases from V and 0 bases from J, with 8 bases between. The CDR3 loop spans 15 amino acids. CDR3 nucleotide sequence: TGTGCCAGCAGCTTATGGGAAAACTCTGGAAACACCATATATTTT. Encoded protein: CASSLWENSGNTIYF. Complete variable domain (other parts from reference TRBV7-9 and TRBJ1-3): DTGVSQNPRHKITKRGQNVTFRCDPISEHNRLYWYRQTLGQGPEFLTYFQNEAQLEKSRLLSDRFSAERPKGSFSTLEIQRTEQGDSAMYLCASSLWENSGNTIYFGEGSWLTVV.

The sample holds a few counts of this clonotype. V is TRBV5-1 and J is TRBJ2-7; 7 bases line up with TRBD2. Trimming at V came to 3 bases and at J to 3 bases, leaving 9 bases not matched to a gene. CDR3 size: 15 residues. CDR1 and CDR2 (germline): SGHRS, YFSETQ. The CDR3 nucleotides are TGCGCCAGCAGCTGGGAGGGGCCCCGAAACTACGAGCAGTACTTC. It encodes CASSWEGPRNYEQYF.

This clonotype was counted many times. The gene calls are TRBV5-1 and TRBJ1-4; possible D gene TRBD1, 5 bases. The germline gives CDR1 SGHRS, CDR2 YFSETQ. The V and J ends lost 0 bases and 8 bases respectively, with 8 bases between them. The CDR3 extends over 13 amino acids. This CDR3 reads CASSLEGEEKLFF. CDR3 bases: TGCGCCAGCAGCTTGGAAGGGGAGGAAAAACTGTTTTTT.

This clonotype showed up many times. CDR3 sequence: CASSRKMGVSGANVLTF. CDR3 coding DNA: TGTGCCAGCAGCCGCAAAATGGGGGTCTCTGGGGCCAACGTCCTGACTTTC. V usage is TRBV5-6 and J usage is TRBJ2-6; D tentatively fits TRBD1 or TRBD2 (5 bases each). V was trimmed by 4 bases and J by 0 bases, leaving 14 bases between them. CDR3 length: 17 residues. The V gene's germline CDR1 is SGHDT and CDR2 YYEEEE.